The 21 T cell receptor beta chains reported below all come from one sample, sequenced in a study of spatial heterogeneity in lung cancer. Each CDR3 protein is one row after TCRdb ran MiXCR on the 5' RACE reads. The sample includes about 8,100 distinct CDR3 sequences, 4.5% to 6% of them seen just once. Time point of the sample: sample taken at primary tumor resection. These TCRs' antigens remain unknown. Study-wide points: Counts of expanded alpha and beta TCRs within tumors tracked the tumor nonsynonymous mutation count.

Sequenced material: lung tumor tissue, taken at surgery. The source is a male donor with early-stage non-small cell lung cancer.

This clonotype was recorded at least ten times. The rearrangement joins TRBV15 to TRBJ1-2; D uncertain. Trimming cost V 0 bases and J 2 bases, with 4 bases left between them. Per germline, CDR1 LNHNV and CDR2 YYDKDF (reference sequence). The CDR3 runs to 13 residues. The chain's CDR3 is CATSRDTNYGYTF. The DNA of the CDR3 is TGTGCCACCAGCAGAGACACGAACTATGGCTACACCTTC.

This chain uses TRBV4-3 with TRBJ2-2; tentative D call: TRBD1 (5 bases). CDR1 and CDR2 from the germline V gene are LGHNA and YSLEER. The CDR3 covers 13 residues. V lost 4 bases and J lost 8, with 11 bases in between. The CDR3 here is CASSLPQGGELFF. CDR3 sequence (DNA): TGCGCCAGCAGCCTCCCCCAGGGTGGGGAGCTGTTTTTT.

This clonotype has a count of ten or more. The chain combines TRBV5-6 with TRBJ2-3; 11 nucleotides agree with TRBD2. Losses at the gene ends were 2 bases for V and 4 bases for J; bases not matched to a gene: 18. Germline assignment: CDR1 SGHDT and CDR2 YYEEEE. CDR3 length: 20 residues. For the CDR3, the DNA is TGTGCCAGCAGCTTCTCCTGGGTAGCGGGAGGGCCCAACGTTGCAGATACGCAGTATTTT. It yields the protein CASSFSWVAGGPNVADTQYF.

Many counts were recorded for this clonotype. The chain links TRBV29-1 to TRBJ2-3; TRBD1 is a possible D gene (6 bases). The CDR3 extends over 16 amino acids. Trimming removed 2 bases from V and 0 bases from J, with 15 bases in between. Germline CDR1 and CDR2: SQVTM and ANQGSEA. CDR3 protein: CSVEQQGRASTDTQYF. The CDR3 DNA is TGCAGCGTTGAACAACAGGGAAGGGCTAGCACAGATACGCAGTATTTT.

In its sample, this clonotype was seen many times. This sequence joins TRBV27 and TRBJ2-1, with 11 bases lining up with TRBD2. The trim removed 4 bases at V and 8 bases at J, leaving 13 bases unmatched. Germline CDR1 and CDR2: MNHEY and SMNVEV (reference sequence). The CDR3 loop spans 17 amino acids. The CDR3 spells CASSSLITSGSVHEQFF. CDR3 in DNA: TGTGCCAGCAGTTCGCTCATAACTAGCGGGAGTGTTCATGAGCAGTTCTTC.

The CDR3 spells CASSLEAAAYGYTF. For the CDR3, the DNA is TGTGCCAGCAGCTTAGAGGCGGCCGCATATGGCTACACCTTC. The gene calls are TRBV7-2 and TRBJ1-2; D unclear. The germline V gene has CDR1 SGHTA and CDR2 FQGNSA. The V gene lost 1 base and the J gene lost 5 bases, with 11 bases spanning the gap. The CDR3 is 14 residues long.

This clonotype appeared a single time. This sequence may be a read error, since a much larger clone differs from it by one base. V usage is TRBV7-7 and J usage is TRBJ2-2; D is possibly TRBD2 (5 bases). CDR3 length: 13 amino acids. The V gene's germline CDR1 is SSHAT and CDR2 FNYEAQ (reference sequence). CDR3 amino acids: CASSTRPGRELFF. In DNA form, the CDR3 reads TGTGCTAGCAGCACTAGACCAGGCCGGGAGCTGTTTTTT.

This clonotype was found many times. V is TRBV7-3 and J is TRBJ1-1; perhaps TRBD1 as D (6 bases). Looked up from germline, CDR1 is SGHTA and CDR2 is FQGTGA. This CDR3 comprises 17 residues. V was pared by 3 bases and J by 11 bases, with 28 bases between. The DNA of the CDR3 is TGTGCCAGCAGCTTGACGGGTACCCCAGGGCAGGGGATGTTGGCTTTCTTT. Translation gives CASSLTGTPGQGMLAFF.

At least ten counts were recorded for this clonotype. The chain carries TRBV29-1 and TRBJ1-1; no firm D call. The CDR3 totals 12 residues. The germline CDR1 and CDR2 sequences are SQVTM and ANQGSEA. The germline V and J ends were trimmed by 5 bases and 2 bases, with 9 bases remaining between them. CDR3 DNA: TGCAGCGTTACCTGGGGTAACACTGAAGCTTTCTTT. The encoded protein is CSVTWGNTEAFF.

This clonotype is medium-sized by share. V gene TRBV5-1 combines with J gene TRBJ2-3; D unclear. CDR3 length: 14 amino acids. Germline loops: CDR1 SGHRS, CDR2 YFSETQ. V dropped 2 bases and J dropped 0 bases, with 7 bases sitting between them. The CDR3 nucleotides are TGCGCCAGCAGCTTCGCGGACAGCACAGATACGCAGTATTTT. It is translated as CASSFADSTDTQYF. The full variable domain, completed using reference TRBV5-1 and TRBJ2-3, is KAGVTQTPRYLIKTRGQQVTLSCSPISGHRSVSWYQQTPGQGLQFLFEYFSETQRNKGNFPGRFSGRQFSNSRSEMNVSTLELGDSALYLCASSFADSTDTQYFGPGTRLTVL.

Many counts were recorded for this clonotype. The chain joins TRBV5-1 to TRBJ1-1; possible D gene TRBD1, 5 bases. CDR3 length: 15 residues. Germline CDR1 SGHRS, CDR2 YFSETQ. Trimming left V 3 bases short and J 3 bases short, with 15 bases between. The CDR3 nucleotides are TGCGCCAGCAGCTCATCGGGGGAGAGGGACACTGAAGCTTTCTTT. Protein: CASSSSGERDTEAFF. Based on the CDR3 plus reference TRBV5-1 and TRBJ1-1, the full variable domain is KAGVTQTPRYLIKTRGQQVTLSCSPISGHRSVSWYQQTPGQGLQFLFEYFSETQRNKGNFPGRFSGRQFSNSRSEMNVSTLELGDSALYLCASSSSGERDTEAFFGQGTRLTVV.

Sample share makes this clonotype medium-sized. The chain links TRBV7-9 to TRBJ1-6, with D maybe TRBD1 (6 bases). V was clipped by 4 bases and J by 0 bases, with 16 bases between them. The CDR3 loop spans 18 amino acids. Germline CDR1 is SEHNR and CDR2 is FQNEAQ (reference sequence). CDR3 DNA sequence: TGTGCCAGCAGCTCGCCGACAGGATCGAGCTCCTATAATTCACCCCTCCACTTT. Its translation: CASSSPTGSSSYNSPLHF.

This clonotype was detected many times. The chain links TRBV29-1 to TRBJ2-1, with TRBD2 identical over 14 bases. CDR3 length: 13 amino acids. Trimming at V came to 7 bases and at J to 8 bases, leaving 4 bases not matched to a gene. Germline assignment: CDR1 SQVTM and CDR2 ANQGSEA. The CDR3 sequence: CSAGTSGSYEQFF. The CDR3 nucleotides read TGCAGCGCCGGGACTAGCGGGAGTTATGAGCAGTTCTTC.

This chain uses TRBV5-5 with TRBJ2-7; D gene unclear. Trimming took 4 bases from V and 4 from J, leaving 6 bases between them. There are 11 residues in the CDR3. The V gene's germline CDR1 is SGHKS and CDR2 YYEKEE (reference sequence). The CDR3 region is CASSPGYEQYF. The CDR3 DNA is TGTGCCAGCAGCCCTGGGTACGAGCAGTACTTC. Full variable domain (rest looked up from reference TRBV5-5 and TRBJ2-7): DAGVTQSPTHLIKTRGQQVTLRCSPISGHKSVSWYQQVLGQGPQFIFQYYEKEERGRGNFPDRFSARQFPNYSSELNVNALLLGDSALYLCASSPGYEQYFGPGTRLTVT.

This clonotype came up many times. The chain carries TRBV6-5 and TRBJ2-3; 7 bases are a match to TRBD2. Per germline, CDR1 MNHEY and CDR2 SVGAGI. Losses at the gene ends were 0 bases for V and 13 bases for J; bases not matched to a gene: 10. The CDR3 is 14 amino acids. CDR3 DNA sequence: TGTGCCAGCAGTTACTCGAGGCGGGACTATCATAAGTATTTT. Its protein is CASSYSRRDYHKYF.

The rearrangement links TRBV27 to TRBJ2-3; a weak D match, TRBD2 (5 bases). CDR1 is MNHEY, CDR2 SMNVEV, per germline (reference sequence). The length of the CDR3 is 16 residues. V shed 5 bases and J shed 0 bases, with 15 bases lying between them. The CDR3 DNA is TGTGCCAGCAGTCCCGGCGGCGGGCCTAGCACAGATACGCAGTATTTT. Protein product: CASSPGGGPSTDTQYF.

This clonotype was counted between two and nine times. This may be a read error, as it is one base from a much larger clone. The rearrangement uses TRBV27 and TRBJ1-5; TRBD1 matches 7 bases. The V gene end was trimmed by 8 bases and the J gene end by 6 bases; junction bases not matched to a gene: 13. The germline CDR1 and CDR2 sequences are MNHEY and SMNVEV (reference sequence). The CDR3 runs 15 residues. The CDR3 reads CASVRDRARGQPQHF. The CDR3, as DNA: TGTGCCAGCGTCCGCGACAGGGCACGGGGTCAGCCCCAGCATTTT.

This clonotype appeared many times. Given a much more abundant clone one base away, this may be a read error. The V call is TRBV5-1, the J call TRBJ2-3; 9 nucleotides align to TRBD2. The germline gives CDR1 SGHRS, CDR2 YFSETQ. Germline trimming cut 6 bases from V and 5 bases from J; bases unmatched to any gene: 13. This CDR3 contains 16 residues. The CDR3 reads CASNAGLAGSGDTQYF. In DNA, the CDR3 is TGCGCCAGCAACGCAGGCCTAGCGGGATCCGGAGATACGCAGTATTTT.

The chain uses TRBV28 and TRBJ2-1, with TRBD2 matching 13 bases. Germline lookup yields CDR1 MDHEN and CDR2 SYDVKM. The CDR3 has 15 amino acids. V dropped 6 bases and J dropped 8; count of bases not matched to a gene: 7. The CDR3 loop reads CASRTTSGRAYEQFF. In DNA, the CDR3 is TGTGCCAGCAGGACTACTAGCGGGAGGGCCTATGAGCAGTTCTTC.

The table lists this clonotype with a few counts. The rearrangement links TRBV10-3 to TRBJ1-2; 8 nucleotides agree with TRBD1. CDR3 length: 15 residues. Germline V CDR1 and CDR2: ENHRY, SYGVKD. V shed 5 bases and J 2 bases; nucleotides not matched to a gene: 7. CDR3 amino acids: CAISLDRGINYGYTF. CDR3 DNA: TGTGCCATCAGTTTAGACAGGGGCATCAACTATGGCTACACCTTC.

In this sample, this clonotype turned up a few times. The chain joins TRBV6-2 or TRBV6-3 to TRBJ2-1; D is uncertain. Trimming removed 1 base from V and 8 bases from J, with 3 bases in between. The CDR3 totals 11 residues. CDR1 and CDR2 from the germline V gene are MNHEY and SVGEGT. The CDR3 region is CASSYLDEQFF. The CDR3, as DNA: TGTGCCAGCAGTTACTTGGATGAGCAGTTCTTC.